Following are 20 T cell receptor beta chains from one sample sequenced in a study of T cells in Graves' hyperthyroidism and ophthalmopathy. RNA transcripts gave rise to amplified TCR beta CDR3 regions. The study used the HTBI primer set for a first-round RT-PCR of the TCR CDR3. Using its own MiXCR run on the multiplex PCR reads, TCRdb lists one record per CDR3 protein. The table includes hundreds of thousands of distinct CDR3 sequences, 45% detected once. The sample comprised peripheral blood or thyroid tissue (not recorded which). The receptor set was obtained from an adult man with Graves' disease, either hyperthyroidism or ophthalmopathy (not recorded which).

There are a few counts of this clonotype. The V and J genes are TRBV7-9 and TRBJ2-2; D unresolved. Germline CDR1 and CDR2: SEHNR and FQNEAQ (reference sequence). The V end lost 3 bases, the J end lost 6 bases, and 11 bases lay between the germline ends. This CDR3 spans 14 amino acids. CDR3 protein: CASSLDPRAGELFF. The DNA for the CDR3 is TGTGCCAGCAGCTTGGACCCTCGGGCCGGGGAGCTGTTTTTT.

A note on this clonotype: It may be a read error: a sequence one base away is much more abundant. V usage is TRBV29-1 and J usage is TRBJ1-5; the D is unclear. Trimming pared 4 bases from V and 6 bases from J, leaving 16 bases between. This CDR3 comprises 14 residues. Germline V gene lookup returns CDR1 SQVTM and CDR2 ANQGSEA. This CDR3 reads CSVVDGQYSQPQHF. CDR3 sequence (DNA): TGCAGCGTTGTGGATGGGCAGTACAGTCAGCCCCAGCATTTT.

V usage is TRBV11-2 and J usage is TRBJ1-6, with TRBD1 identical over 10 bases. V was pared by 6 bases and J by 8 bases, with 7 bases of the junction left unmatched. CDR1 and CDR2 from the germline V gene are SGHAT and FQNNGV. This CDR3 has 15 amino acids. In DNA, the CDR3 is TGTGCCAGCAGTCTCCGGGACAGGGGTGATTCACCCCTCCACTTT. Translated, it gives CASSLRDRGDSPLHF.

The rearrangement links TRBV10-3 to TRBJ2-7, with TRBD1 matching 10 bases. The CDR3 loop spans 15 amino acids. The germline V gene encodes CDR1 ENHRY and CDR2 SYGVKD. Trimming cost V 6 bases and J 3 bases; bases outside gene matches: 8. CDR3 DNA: TGTGCCATCAGCAGAGACAGGGGGCGACACTACGAGCAGTACTTC. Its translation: CAISRDRGRHYEQYF.

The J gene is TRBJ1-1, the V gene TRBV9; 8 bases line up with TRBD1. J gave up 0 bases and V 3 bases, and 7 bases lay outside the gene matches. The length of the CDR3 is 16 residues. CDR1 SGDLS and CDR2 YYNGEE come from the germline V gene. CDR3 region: CASSARLDRVNTEAFF. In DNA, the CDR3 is TGTGCCAGCAGCGCCCGGTTGGACAGGGTGAACACTGAAGCTTTCTTT.

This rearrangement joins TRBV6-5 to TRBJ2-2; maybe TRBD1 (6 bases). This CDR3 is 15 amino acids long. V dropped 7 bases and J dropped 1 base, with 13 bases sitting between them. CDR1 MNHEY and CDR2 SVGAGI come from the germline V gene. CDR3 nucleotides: TGTGCCAGCATTACTGCACAGGGGAACACCGGGGAGCTGTTTTTT. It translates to CASITAQGNTGELFF.

The CDR3: CASPGAQETQYF. CDR3 DNA: TGTGCTAGCCCAGGGGCCCAAGAGACCCAGTACTTC. V usage is TRBV7-3 and J usage is TRBJ2-5, with D maybe TRBD1 (6 bases). Germline V gives CDR1 SGHTA, CDR2 FQGTGA. The length of the CDR3 is 12 residues.

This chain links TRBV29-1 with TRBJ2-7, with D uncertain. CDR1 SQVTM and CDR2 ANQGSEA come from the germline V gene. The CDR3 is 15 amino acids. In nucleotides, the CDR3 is TGCAGTGCTACCCCCAAAACTGCGAGCTCCTACGAGCAGTACTTC. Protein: CSATPKTASSYEQYF.

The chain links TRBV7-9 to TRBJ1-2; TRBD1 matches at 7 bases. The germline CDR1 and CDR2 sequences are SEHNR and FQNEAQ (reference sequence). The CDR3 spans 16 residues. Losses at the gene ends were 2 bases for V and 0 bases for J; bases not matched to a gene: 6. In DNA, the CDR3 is TGTGCCAGCAGCTTAAACAGGGGACCCCCTAACTATGGCTACACCTTC. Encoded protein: CASSLNRGPPNYGYTF.

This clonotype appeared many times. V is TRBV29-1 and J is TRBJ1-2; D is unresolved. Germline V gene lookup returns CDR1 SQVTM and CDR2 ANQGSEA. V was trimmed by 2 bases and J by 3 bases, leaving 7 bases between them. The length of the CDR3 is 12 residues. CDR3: CSVEPRDYGYTF. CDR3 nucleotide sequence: TGCAGCGTTGAACCTAGGGACTATGGCTACACCTTC.

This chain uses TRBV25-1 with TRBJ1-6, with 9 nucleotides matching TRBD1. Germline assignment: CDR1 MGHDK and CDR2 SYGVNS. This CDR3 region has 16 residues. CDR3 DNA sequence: TGTGCTGGGCCGACCGGGACAGGGTTTTTTAATTCACCCCTCCACTTT. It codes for CAGPTGTGFFNSPLHF.

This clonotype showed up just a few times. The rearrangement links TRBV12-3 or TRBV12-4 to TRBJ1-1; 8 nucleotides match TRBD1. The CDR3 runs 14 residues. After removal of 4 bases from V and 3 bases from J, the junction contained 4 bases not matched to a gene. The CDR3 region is CASSSRTGYTEAFF. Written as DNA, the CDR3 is TGTGCCAGCAGTTCTAGGACAGGGTACACTGAAGCTTTCTTT.

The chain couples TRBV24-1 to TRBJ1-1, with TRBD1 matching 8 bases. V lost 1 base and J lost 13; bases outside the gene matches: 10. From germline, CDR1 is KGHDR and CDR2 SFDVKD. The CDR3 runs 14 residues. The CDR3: CATSDFADRAGYFF. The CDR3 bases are TGTGCCACCAGTGATTTCGCGGACAGGGCCGGGTATTTCTTT.

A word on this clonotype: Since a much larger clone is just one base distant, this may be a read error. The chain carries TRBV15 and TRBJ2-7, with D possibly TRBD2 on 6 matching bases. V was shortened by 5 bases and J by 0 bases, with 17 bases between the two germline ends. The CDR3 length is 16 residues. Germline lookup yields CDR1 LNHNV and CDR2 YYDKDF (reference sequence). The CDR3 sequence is CATSGGTGYSSYEQYF. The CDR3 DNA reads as TGTGCCACCAGCGGCGGGACCGGCTACAGCTCCTACGAGCAGTACTTC.

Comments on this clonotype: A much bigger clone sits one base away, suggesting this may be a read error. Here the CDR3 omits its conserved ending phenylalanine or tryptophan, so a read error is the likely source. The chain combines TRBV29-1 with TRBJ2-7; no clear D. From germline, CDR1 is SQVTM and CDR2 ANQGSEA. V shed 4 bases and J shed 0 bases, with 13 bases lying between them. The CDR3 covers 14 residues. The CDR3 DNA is TGCAGCGTTGGGGATCCGGGCAGCTCCTACGAGCAGTACCTC. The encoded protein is CSVGDPGSSYEQYL.

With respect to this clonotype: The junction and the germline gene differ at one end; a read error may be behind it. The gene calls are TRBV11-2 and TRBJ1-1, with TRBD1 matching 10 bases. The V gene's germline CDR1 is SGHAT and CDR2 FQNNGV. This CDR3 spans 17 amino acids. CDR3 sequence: CASSLDGLGQGDPEAFF. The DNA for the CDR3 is TGCGCCAGCAGCTTGGATGGTCTTGGACAGGGGGATCCTGAAGCTTTCTTT.

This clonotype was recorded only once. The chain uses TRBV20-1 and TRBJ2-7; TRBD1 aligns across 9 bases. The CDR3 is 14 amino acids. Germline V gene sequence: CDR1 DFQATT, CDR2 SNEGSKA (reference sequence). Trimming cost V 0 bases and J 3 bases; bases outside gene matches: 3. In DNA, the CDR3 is TGCAGTGCTAGAGATGCGGGACAGGGCTACGAGCAGTACTTC. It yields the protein CSARDAGQGYEQYF.

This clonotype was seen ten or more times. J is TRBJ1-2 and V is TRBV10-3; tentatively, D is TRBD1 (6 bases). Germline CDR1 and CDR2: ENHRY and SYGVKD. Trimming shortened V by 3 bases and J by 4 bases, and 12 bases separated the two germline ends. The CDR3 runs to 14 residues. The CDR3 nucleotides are TGTGCCATCAGTGAAGGACAGACCCTCTATGGCTACACCTTC. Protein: CAISEGQTLYGYTF.

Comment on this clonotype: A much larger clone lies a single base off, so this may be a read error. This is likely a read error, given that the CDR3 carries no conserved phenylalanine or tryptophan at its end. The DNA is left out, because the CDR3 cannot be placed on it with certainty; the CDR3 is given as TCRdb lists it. CDR3 sequence: CASSLETGGWGFL. This chain links TRBV7-9 with TRBJ1-1; TRBD1 is the table's D call, not checked against the DNA. The germline gives CDR1 SEHNR, CDR2 FQNEAQ (reference sequence). 13 amino acids form the CDR3, both terminal residues included.

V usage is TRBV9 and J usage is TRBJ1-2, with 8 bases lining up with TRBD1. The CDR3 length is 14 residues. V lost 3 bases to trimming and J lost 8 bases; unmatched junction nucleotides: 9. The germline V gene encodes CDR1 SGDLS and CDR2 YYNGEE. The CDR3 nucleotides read TGTGCCAGCAGCGGGACAGGGCGGGTCGACGGCTACACCTTC. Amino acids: CASSGTGRVDGYTF.